This TCR beta chain was captured in a study of breast tumors, draining lymph nodes, adjacent tissues. Study observations and caveats: Tumor and nontumor repertoires were significantly more similar in luminal-like than in basal-like breast cancer. Compared with lymph nodes, tumors were less diverse; compared with nontumor tissue, more.

Axillary draining lymph nodes of breast cancer patients supplied the node samples. Trimming removed 8 bases at V and 6 bases at J, with 10 bases between. The CDR3 spans 10 residues. Germline CDR1 is SQVTM and CDR2 is ANQGSEA. As for this clonotype: Its antigen remains unidentified.

In TCRdb, the multiplex PCR reads were re-called with MiXCR into one record per CDR3 protein. The sample records about 200,000 distinct CDR3 sequences, 30% to 40% being singletons. The chain couples TRBV29-1 to TRBJ1-2; TRBD1 is a possible D gene (6 bases). This receptor was obtained from a female donor with breast cancer. Some clones in this sample may be carry-over from other donors' samples. The source material was axillary lymph node tissue. Here the CDR3 reads CSLEGDGYTF. CDR3 nucleotides: TGCAGCTTAGAGGGGGATGGCTACACCTTC.